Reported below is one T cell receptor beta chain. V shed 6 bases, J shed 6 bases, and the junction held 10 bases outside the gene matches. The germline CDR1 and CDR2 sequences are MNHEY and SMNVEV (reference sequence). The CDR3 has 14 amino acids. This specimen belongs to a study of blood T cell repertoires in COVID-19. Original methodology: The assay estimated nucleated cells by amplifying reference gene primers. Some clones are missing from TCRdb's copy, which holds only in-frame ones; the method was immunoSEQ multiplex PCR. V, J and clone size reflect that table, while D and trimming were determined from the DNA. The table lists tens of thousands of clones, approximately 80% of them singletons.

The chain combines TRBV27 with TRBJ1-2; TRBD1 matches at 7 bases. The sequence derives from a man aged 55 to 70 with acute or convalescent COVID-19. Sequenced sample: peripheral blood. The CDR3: CASRTETGSDGYTF. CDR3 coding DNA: TGTGCCAGCAGAACAGAGACAGGGAGTGATGGCTACACCTTC.